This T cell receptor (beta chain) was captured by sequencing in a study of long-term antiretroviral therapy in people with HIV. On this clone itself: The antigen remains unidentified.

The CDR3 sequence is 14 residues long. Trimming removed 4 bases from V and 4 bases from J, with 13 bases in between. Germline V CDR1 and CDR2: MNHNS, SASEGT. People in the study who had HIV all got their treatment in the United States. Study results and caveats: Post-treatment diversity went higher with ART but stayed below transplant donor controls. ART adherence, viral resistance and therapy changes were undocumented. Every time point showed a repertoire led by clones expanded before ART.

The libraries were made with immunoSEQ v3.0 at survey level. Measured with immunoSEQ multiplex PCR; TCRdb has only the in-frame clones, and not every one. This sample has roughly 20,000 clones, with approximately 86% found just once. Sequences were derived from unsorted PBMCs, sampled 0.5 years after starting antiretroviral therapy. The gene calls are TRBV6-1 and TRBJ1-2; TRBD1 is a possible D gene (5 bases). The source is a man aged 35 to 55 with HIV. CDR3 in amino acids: CASSGGAPLYGYTF. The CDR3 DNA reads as TGTGCCAGCAGTGGCGGGGCGCCCCTCTATGGCTACACCTTC.